This TCR beta chain was recorded in a study of blood T cell repertoires in COVID-19 (dated by TCRdb to the early 2020s). Context from the whole study: Collaborator samples came from the United States, Italy and Spain and covered acute and convalescent phases of COVID-19. The sample metadata nearly always contained a de-identified subject ID, COVID-19 status, age in years and sex. The repertoires were made available in a free public database intended to serve as a resource for research on the immune response to SARS-CoV-2. Samples came from the ongoing ImmuneRACE study (first 160 participants) plus 1,254 subjects from 6 global collaborators. Where HLA class I and class II types were available, the types were taken from metadata supplied by the sample provider, not from assay-based typing. The dataset comprised deeply sampled blood TCRbeta repertoires from subjects exposed to, actively infected with, or recovered from COVID-19. The prospective study material was composed of cDNA or gDNA derived from T cells, B-cell-depleted T cells, or PBMCs.

TCRbeta CDR3 regions were amplified from genomic DNA by means of the immunoSEQ Assay, a bias-controlled multiplex PCR. The paper's data handling went like this. The number of nucleated cells in each sample was estimated by amplification of reference gene primers within the assay. Sequence reads were collapsed and filtered to measure the absolute abundance of every unique TCRbeta CDR3 rearrangement. For each sample, productive Simpson clonality was calculated by taking the square root of Simpson's diversity index across productive rearrangements. The immuneACCESS repertoire file appears here via TCRdb, limited to in-frame rearrangements. These files lack a portion of the clones; in checked studies, under half of the deficit traces to unresolved V genes, and the cause of the others is not known. The V and J calls and clone size come from that table; D and trimming were worked out from the DNA. In all, the sample holds around 240,000 clones, and about 90% of those were seen once. Around 0.8% of the sample is held by the ten biggest clonotypes.

About this clone: Its target antigen remains unknown. No base quality values were provided; no much bigger clone lies one nucleotide off.

Points the paper makes about the study in general: How much clinical and demographic metadata was included differed by source and by participant, and the metadata was provided uncurated.

Sequences KGHDR (CDR1) and SFDVKD (CDR2) are obtained from the germline V gene. V ends up 1 base short and J 1 base short, with an unmatched junction base count of 14. The CDR3 measures 21 amino acids from cysteine to phenylalanine. Of all the DNA, just the CDR3 is kept, 63 bases in frame from base 1. Participants in the prospective study were aged roughly 18 to 100 years, lived in some 24 United States geographic areas, and enrolled through a virtual design. Cohort assignment in the prospective study relied on participant-reported clinical history from a screening survey and a study questionnaire. Exposed participants were defined as having been in contact with someone with a PCR-confirmed or clinician-diagnosed COVID-19 case within 2 weeks of study entry. Mobile phlebotomists in the prospective study collected whole blood, serum and a nasopharyngeal or oropharyngeal swab from every participant. Additional blood draws and questionnaires over a 2-month period could optionally be provided by prospective study participants. Blood samples from the prospective study were shipped frozen or at room temperature prior to DNA extraction.

This TCR was recovered from a man aged 50-60 years who had been exposed to COVID-19. What was sequenced was PBMCs or T cells enriched from blood (not recorded which). The V and J segments used are TRBV24-1 and TRBJ1-6, with 8 junctional bases fitting TRBD1. DNA sequence: TGTGCCACCAGTGATTTAGACCGACAGGGGTATACGCTGTCCTATAATTCACCCCTCCACTTT. Its product reads: CATSDLDRQGYTLSYNSPLHF.